What follows describes a single T cell receptor beta chain. V shed 5 bases and J shed 2 bases, with 6 bases lying between them. The germline V gene has CDR1 SGHVS and CDR2 FQNEAQ. The CDR3 sequence is 13 residues long. The data derive from a study of blood T cell repertoires in COVID-19. Profiling relied on immunoSEQ multiplex PCR, and the TCRdb table lists in-frame clones only, not all of them. The repertoire consists of over 30,000 clones, with approximately 85% occurring once and the leading ten covering roughly 15%. The sequence came from a woman aged 55-69 years with active COVID-19. The chain uses TRBV7-8 and TRBJ2-2, with D uncertain. The material sequenced was peripheral blood. The CDR3 nucleotides are TGTGCCAGCAGCATGAGAAACACCGGGGAGCTGTTTTTT. Translation: CASSMRNTGELFF.